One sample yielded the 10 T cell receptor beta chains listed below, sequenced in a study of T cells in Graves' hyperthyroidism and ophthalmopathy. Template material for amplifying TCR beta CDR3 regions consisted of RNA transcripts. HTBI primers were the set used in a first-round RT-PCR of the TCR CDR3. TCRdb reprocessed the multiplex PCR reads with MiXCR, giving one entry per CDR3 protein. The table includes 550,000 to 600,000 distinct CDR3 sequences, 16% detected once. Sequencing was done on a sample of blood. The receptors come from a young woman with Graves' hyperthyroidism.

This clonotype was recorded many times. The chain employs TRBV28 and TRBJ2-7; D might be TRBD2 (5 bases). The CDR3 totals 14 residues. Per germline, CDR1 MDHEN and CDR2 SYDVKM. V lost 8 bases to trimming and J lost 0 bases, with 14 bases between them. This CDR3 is CASRDGGTSYEQYF. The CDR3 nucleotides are TGTGCCAGCCGGGATGGAGGTACCTCCTACGAGCAGTACTTC.

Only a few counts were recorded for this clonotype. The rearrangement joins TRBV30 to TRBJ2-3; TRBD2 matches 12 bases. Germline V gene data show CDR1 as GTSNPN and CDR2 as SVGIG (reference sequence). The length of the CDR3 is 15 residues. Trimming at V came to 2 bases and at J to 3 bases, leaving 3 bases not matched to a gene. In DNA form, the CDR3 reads TGTGCCTGGAGTTCGACTAGCGGGAGAACAGATACGCAGTATTTT. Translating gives CAWSSTSGRTDTQYF.

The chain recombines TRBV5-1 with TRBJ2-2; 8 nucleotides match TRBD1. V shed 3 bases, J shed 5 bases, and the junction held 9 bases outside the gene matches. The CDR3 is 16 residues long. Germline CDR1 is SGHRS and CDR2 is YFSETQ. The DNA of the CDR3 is TGCGCCAGCAGCTCCCAGGGGGCTTTTATAACCGGGGAGCTGTTTTTT. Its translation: CASSSQGAFITGELFF.

The CDR3 nucleotides are TGCAGTGCTAGGGGGTTGCGGGTGGACGAGCAGTACTTC. Protein sequence: CSARGLRVDEQYF. This chain joins TRBV20-1 and TRBJ2-7; D is perhaps TRBD2 (5 bases). The CDR3 contains 13 residues. V dropped 3 bases and J dropped 5 bases, with 14 bases sitting between them. The germline V gene encodes CDR1 DFQATT and CDR2 SNEGSKA (reference sequence).

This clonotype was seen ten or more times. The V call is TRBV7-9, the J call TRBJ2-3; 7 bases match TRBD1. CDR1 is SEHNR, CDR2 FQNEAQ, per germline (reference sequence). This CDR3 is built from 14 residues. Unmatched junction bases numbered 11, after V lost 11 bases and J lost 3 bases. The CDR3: CAGLRTGATDTQYF. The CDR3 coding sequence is TGTGCCGGACTTAGGACAGGCGCTACAGATACGCAGTATTTT.

In DNA, the CDR3 is TGTGCCAGCAGGGAATTAAGCAACAATGAGCAGTTCTTC. This codes for CASRELSNNEQFF. J is TRBJ2-1 and V is TRBV7-2; D is undetermined. V was shortened by 6 bases and J by 5 bases, with 11 bases between the two germline ends. Looked up from germline, CDR1 is SGHTA and CDR2 is FQGNSA. This CDR3 is 13 amino acids long.

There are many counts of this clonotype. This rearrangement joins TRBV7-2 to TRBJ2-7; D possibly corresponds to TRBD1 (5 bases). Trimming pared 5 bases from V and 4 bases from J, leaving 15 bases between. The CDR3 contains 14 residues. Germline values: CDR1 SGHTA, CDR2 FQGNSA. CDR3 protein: CASSLGAERYEQYF. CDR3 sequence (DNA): TGTGCCAGCAGCCTAGGGGCGGAAAGGTACGAGCAGTACTTC.

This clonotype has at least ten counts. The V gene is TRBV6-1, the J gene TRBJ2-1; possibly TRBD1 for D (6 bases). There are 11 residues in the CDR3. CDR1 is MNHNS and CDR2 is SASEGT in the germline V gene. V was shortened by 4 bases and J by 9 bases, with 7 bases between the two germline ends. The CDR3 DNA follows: TGTGCCAGCAGTGGGGACATTGAGCAGTTCTTC. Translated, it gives CASSGDIEQFF.

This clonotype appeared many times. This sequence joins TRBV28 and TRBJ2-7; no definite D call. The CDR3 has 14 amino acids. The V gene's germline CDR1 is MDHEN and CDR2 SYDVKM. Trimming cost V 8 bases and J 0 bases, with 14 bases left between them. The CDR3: CASGSDAVSYEQYF. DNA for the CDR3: TGTGCCAGCGGTTCAGATGCAGTCTCCTACGAGCAGTACTTC.

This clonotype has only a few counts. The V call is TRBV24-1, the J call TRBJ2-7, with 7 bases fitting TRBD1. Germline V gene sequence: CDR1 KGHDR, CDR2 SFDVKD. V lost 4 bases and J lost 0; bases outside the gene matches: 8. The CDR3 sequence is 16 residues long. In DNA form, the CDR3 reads TGTGCCACCAGTGACCCCACAGGGGACCCCTCCTACGAGCAGTACTTC. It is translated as CATSDPTGDPSYEQYF.